Listed here is a single T cell receptor beta chain. Its antigen is unidentified. TCR beta VDJ and CDR3 profiling used genomic DNA as template. Each CDR3 protein is one row after TCRdb ran MiXCR on the reads. The table has 150,000 to 200,000 distinct CDR3 sequences, less than 65% seen once. The data originate from a study of CD8+CD57+ T cells in acquired aplastic anemia. Overall study: Recorded DNA amounts for sorted CD4+ and CD8+ cells had an average of approximately 3 ug. Study outcomes and limitations: Significance was not reached for CD8+ Simpson's diversity between patients and controls.

The V and J ends lost 5 bases and 6 bases, in that order; junction bases with no gene match: 10. This CDR3 contains 14 residues. Germline lookup yields CDR1 SNHLY and CDR2 FYNNEI. The chain carries TRBV2 and TRBJ2-7; 7 bases align to TRBD1. The sequence came from a human donor with severe aplastic anemia or a healthy control (not recorded which). Sequences were obtained from sorted CD4+, CD8+, or CD8+CD57+ T cells (not recorded which) from PBMCs. This CDR3 reads CASSRPATGIEQYF. CDR3 sequence (DNA): TGTGCCAGCAGTAGACCGGCGACAGGGATCGAGCAGTACTTC.